Listed below are T cell receptor beta chains from one sample, sequenced in a study of blood T cell repertoires in COVID-19. Produced via immunoSEQ multiplex PCR; TCRdb's table is partial and in-frame only. The repertoire holds approximately 89,000 clones, with 85% as singletons. Sequenced: peripheral blood. Receptor source: a woman in her 70s with acute or convalescent COVID-19. CDR3s include the opening cysteine and the closing phenylalanine or tryptophan. Each record gives: clone size, V gene, CDR3 length, J gene, D gene, CDR3 protein, CDR3 DNA. D genes are given only for firm matches. Size values are once, few and many counts, or a class for expanded clones, and some rows have none.

>-|TRBV4-1|15|TRBJ1-4|-
CASKLNSATNEKLFF
TGCGCCAGCAAGTTGAACAGTGCAACTAATGAAAAACTGTTTTTT
>-|TRBV28|14|TRBJ1-3|-
CASNQQGSGNTIYF
TGTGCCAGCAACCAACAGGGATCTGGAAACACCATATATTTT
>-|TRBV5-4|16|TRBJ2-3|TRBD2
CASSLGASGVRDTQYF
TGTGCCAGCAGCTTGGGGGCTAGCGGGGTTAGAGATACGCAGTATTTT
>-|TRBV18|15|TRBJ2-5|TRBD1
CASSRGTDNQETQYF
TGTGCCAGCTCACGTGGGACAGATAACCAAGAGACCCAGTACTTC
>-|TRBV6-5|15|TRBJ1-3|-
CASSPRDWSSNTIYF
TGTGCCAGCAGCCCCCGGGACTGGTCATCAAACACCATATATTTT
>once|TRBV28|15|TRBJ2-6|-
CASSLRGRGANVLTF
TGTGCCAGCAGTTTAAGAGGCCGTGGGGCCAACGTCCTGACTTTC
>few|TRBV5-1|15|TRBJ2-2|TRBD1
CASSPDRGQSGELFF
TGCGCCAGCAGCCCGGACAGGGGGCAGAGCGGGGAGCTGTTTTTT
>-|TRBV5-4|15|TRBJ1-1|TRBD1
CASSRQGAGNTEAFF
TGTGCCAGCAGCCGACAGGGGGCAGGGAACACTGAAGCTTTCTTT
>-|TRBV7-9|14|TRBJ1-2|-
CASSLGGLNYGYTF
TGTGCCAGCAGCTTGGGGGGACTAAACTATGGCTACACCTTC
>-|TRBV5-1|15|TRBJ2-1|TRBD1
CASSRGQGASNEQFF
TGCGCCAGCAGCCGGGGACAGGGGGCTTCTAATGAGCAGTTCTTC
>-|TRBV10-3|14|TRBJ1-2|-
CATALDLGNYGYTF
TGTGCCACCGCTTTGGACTTGGGAAACTATGGCTACACCTTC